This paragraph reports one T cell receptor beta chain. The antigen is undetermined. The data were taken from a study of blood T cells in healthy people across ages. Study-level results: Older individuals had lower TCR beta diversity per million T cells (the decline was roughly linear).

With 5 bases clipped from V and 0 bases from J, the junction kept 3 bases outside the gene matches. Germline V gives CDR1 DFQATT, CDR2 SNEGSKA (reference sequence). There are 14 residues in the CDR3. The second PCR ran roughly 6 to 12 cycles with a sample-barcoded 5' primer and J-beta primers. In TCRdb, the 5' RACE reads were re-called with MiXCR into one record per CDR3 protein. This sample has 1.5 million to 2 million distinct CDR3 sequences; roughly 43% occur once, and the top ten carry around 23%. Total RNA, at least 5.5 micrograms per sample, came from PBMCs. The TCR originated in a human donor in good health. Sequencing used blood. The chain combines TRBV20-1 with TRBJ2-3, with TRBD1 matching over 9 bases. In DNA, the CDR3 is TGCAGTGCTGCCGACAGGGGGAGCACAGATACGCAGTATTTT. This encodes CSAADRGSTDTQYF.